Listed here are 15 T cell receptor beta chains from one sample, sequenced in a study of T cell responses to AZD1222 COVID-19 vaccine. Libraries were prepared by immunoSEQ multiplex PCR; TCRdb keeps only in-frame clonotypes and omits some of them. The profile shows roughly 150,000 clones, approximately 87% of them singletons. The sequenced sample was peripheral blood, obtained 28 days after the second AZD1222 dose. The receptors come from an adult who received the AZD1222 COVID-19 vaccine.

This rearrangement joins TRBV29-1 to TRBJ1-1; D is unresolved. The V end was cut by 4 bases, the J end by 0 bases, with 9 bases between. The length of the CDR3 is 13 residues. The germline gives CDR1 SQVTM, CDR2 ANQGSEA. The CDR3 loop reads CSVGNGLNTEAFF. In nucleotides, the CDR3 is TGCAGCGTTGGGAACGGGCTGAACACTGAAGCTTTCTTT.

V and J are TRBV7-3 and TRBJ2-3, with TRBD2 identical over 10 bases. This CDR3 has 16 amino acids. Germline V gene lookup returns CDR1 SGHTA and CDR2 FQGTGA. V lost 3 bases to trimming and J lost 0 bases; unmatched junction nucleotides: 3. CDR3 in amino acids: CASSFSTSGSTDTQYF. DNA for the CDR3: TGTGCCAGCAGCTTCTCGACTAGCGGGAGCACAGATACGCAGTATTTT. Filled out from reference TRBV7-3 and TRBJ2-3, the complete variable domain reads GAGVSQTPSNKVTEKGKYVELRCDPISGHTALYWYRQSLGQGPEFLIYFQGTGAADDSGLPNDRFFAVRPEGSVSTLKIQRTERGDSAVYLCASSFSTSGSTDTQYFGPGTRLTVL.

This clone was observed a handful of times. The CDR3 region is CATSRDKAGANVLTF. CDR3 sequence (DNA): TGTGCCACCAGCAGAGATAAAGCTGGGGCCAACGTCCTGACTTTC. J is TRBJ2-6 and V is TRBV15, with D hard to call. Germline V lookup: CDR1 LNHNV, CDR2 YYDKDF (reference sequence). The CDR3 covers 15 residues. The germline V and J ends were trimmed by 0 bases and 2 bases, with 5 bases remaining between them.

The gene calls are TRBV9 and TRBJ1-2; D possibly corresponds to TRBD1 (6 bases). Trimming removed 0 bases at V and 2 bases at J, with 14 bases between. This CDR3 comprises 16 residues. From germline, CDR1 is SGDLS and CDR2 YYNGEE. This CDR3 is CASSVGLLGGNYGYTF. The CDR3 DNA reads as TGTGCCAGCAGCGTAGGCTTACTAGGGGGGAACTATGGCTACACCTTC.

Ten or more counts support this clone. The chain employs TRBV28 and TRBJ1-1, with D hard to call. The CDR3 extends over 14 amino acids. The germline V gene has CDR1 MDHEN and CDR2 SYDVKM. V shed 3 bases and J shed 1 base, with 9 bases lying between them. The CDR3 sequence is CASSFRNKNTEAFF. In DNA, the CDR3 is TGTGCCAGCAGTTTTCGGAACAAGAACACTGAAGCTTTCTTT.

The CDR3, as DNA: TGTGCCACCAGCAGAGATCGCACGACGGCACACACTGAAGCTTTCTTT. The encoded protein is CATSRDRTTAHTEAFF. The J gene is TRBJ1-1, the V gene TRBV15; D remains unclear. Trimming removed 0 bases at V and 3 bases at J, with 14 bases between. Germline values: CDR1 LNHNV, CDR2 YYDKDF (reference sequence). The CDR3 has 16 amino acids.

The rearrangement joins TRBV12-2 to TRBJ1-1; the DNA was not used to check the table's D call, TRBD1. TRBV12-2 is listed as a pseudogene. CDR3 size: 17 residues. DNA for the CDR3: TGTGCAAGTCGCTTACATACAGGGGACTCCGTCGACACTGAAGCTTTCTTT. Its translation is CASRLHTGDSVDTEAFF.

The V gene is TRBV28, the J gene TRBJ2-7; 8 positions match TRBD2. Germline loops: CDR1 MDHEN, CDR2 SYDVKM. The V gene end was trimmed by 6 bases and the J gene end by 2 bases; junction bases not matched to a gene: 9. The CDR3 consists of 15 residues. CDR3 sequence: CASRLLSGIPYEQYF. The CDR3 DNA is TGTGCCAGCAGGTTACTTAGCGGGATCCCCTACGAGCAGTACTTC.

This rearrangement joins TRBV4-3 to TRBJ2-3; 11 bases fit TRBD2. The CDR3 is made up of 16 amino acids. Losses at the gene ends were 0 bases for V and 6 bases for J; bases not matched to a gene: 5. Germline V gene data show CDR1 as LGHNA and CDR2 as YSLEER. The CDR3 is CASSQEGLAGRDTQYF. CDR3 nucleotide sequence: TGCGCCAGCAGCCAAGAAGGACTAGCGGGTAGGGATACGCAGTATTTT.

The CDR3 loop is CASSLGTSEAFF. The CDR3 coding sequence is TGTGCCAGCAGCTTAGGAACTTCTGAAGCTTTCTTT. This sequence joins TRBV11-3 and TRBJ1-1; no firm D call. Trimming stripped 1 base from V and 6 bases from J, with 6 bases between. The CDR3 is made up of 12 amino acids. In germline, CDR1 is SGHNT, CDR2 YENEEA.

The chain combines TRBV10-1 with TRBJ1-1, with TRBD1 matching 9 bases. CDR1 is WNHNN, CDR2 SYGVQD, per germline (reference sequence). V lost 0 bases to trimming and J lost 5 bases; unmatched junction nucleotides: 4. This CDR3 comprises 15 residues. The CDR3 DNA follows: TGCGCCAGCAGTGAGTCGGGGACAGGGCTTACTGAAGCTTTCTTT. The encoded protein is CASSESGTGLTEAFF.

V is TRBV7-2 and J is TRBJ1-4; TRBD1 matches at 7 bases. With 5 bases clipped from V and 10 bases from J, the junction kept 13 bases outside the gene matches. CDR3 length: 15 residues. Germline lookup yields CDR1 SGHTA and CDR2 FQGNSA. CDR3 region: CASSRDRVVGSKLFF. For the CDR3, the DNA is TGTGCCAGCAGCAGAGACAGGGTTGTTGGTTCAAAACTGTTTTTT.

The chain links TRBV12-3 or TRBV12-4 to TRBJ2-7; no clear D. V lost 3 bases to trimming and J lost 4 bases, with 4 bases between them. CDR3 length: 11 amino acids. The CDR3 bases are TGTGCCAGCAGTTTGGGGTACGAGCAGTACTTC. This gives the protein CASSLGYEQYF.

V and J are TRBV2 and TRBJ1-2, with a possible D match to TRBD1 (5 bases). This CDR3 region has 12 residues. The germline CDR1 and CDR2 sequences are SNHLY and FYNNEI. CDR3 amino acids: CVRDERNYGYTF. The CDR3 coding sequence is TGTGTCAGGGACGAACGAAACTATGGCTACACCTTC.

The V and J genes are TRBV28 and TRBJ2-7; 7 bases line up with TRBD1. This CDR3 contains 14 residues. CDR1 is MDHEN and CDR2 is SYDVKM in the germline V gene. V lost 6 bases, J lost 5 bases, and 10 bases stayed unmatched. The CDR3 protein is CASSLRQGNDEQYF. CDR3 bases: TGTGCCAGCAGCCTCCGACAGGGTAATGACGAGCAGTACTTC. Drawing the rest from reference TRBV28 and TRBJ2-7, the complete variable domain is DVKVTQSSRYLVKRTGEKVFLECVQDMDHENMFWYRQDPGLGLRLIYFSYDVKMKEKGDIPEGYSVSREKKERFSLILESASTNQTSMYLCASSLRQGNDEQYFGPGTRLTVT.